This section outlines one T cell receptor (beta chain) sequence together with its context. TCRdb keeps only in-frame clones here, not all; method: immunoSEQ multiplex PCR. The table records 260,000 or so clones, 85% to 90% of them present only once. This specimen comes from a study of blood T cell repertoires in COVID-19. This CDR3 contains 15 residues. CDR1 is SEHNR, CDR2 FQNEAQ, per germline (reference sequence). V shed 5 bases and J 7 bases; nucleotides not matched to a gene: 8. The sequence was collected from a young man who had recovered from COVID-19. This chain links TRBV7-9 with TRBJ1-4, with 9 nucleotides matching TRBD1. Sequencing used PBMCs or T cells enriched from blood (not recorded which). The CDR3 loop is CASSTDGDRVEKLFF. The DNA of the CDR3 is TGTGCCAGCAGCACCGATGGGGACAGGGTTGAAAAACTGTTTTTT.